This T cell receptor beta chain was sequenced for a study of CD8 T cells in Susac syndrome. CDR1 is SGHDT, CDR2 YYEEEE, per germline. The CDR3 spans 13 residues. V lost 5 bases and J lost 8; bases outside the gene matches: 4. This clonotype has only a few counts. RNA, at about 0.45 to 1 ug, was reverse transcribed with random hexamers. Using its own MiXCR run on the immunoSEQ multiplex PCR reads, TCRdb lists one record per CDR3 protein. The sample lists around 190,000 distinct CDR3 sequences, around 94% occurring once. Sequencing was done on a sample of CD4+ T cells from PBMCs. The receptor was isolated from a human donor with Susac syndrome. The J gene is TRBJ1-4, the V gene TRBV5-6; 9 bases are shared with TRBD1. CDR3 coding DNA: TGTGCCAGCAGTCTGGACAGGGGCGAAAAACTGTTTTTT. Translated: CASSLDRGEKLFF.